The 27 T cell receptor beta chains below come from one sample, sequenced in a study of blood T cell repertoires in COVID-19. Measured with immunoSEQ multiplex PCR; TCRdb has only the in-frame clones, and not every one. The profile shows 130,000 to 150,000 clones, 80% to 90% of them singletons. Sequenced material: peripheral blood. The receptors were sampled from a human donor in a cohort sampled during active COVID-19.

The chain links TRBV6-1 to TRBJ2-1; 10 bases align to TRBD2. V lost 3 bases to trimming and J lost 7 bases; unmatched junction nucleotides: 6. Germline-derived CDR1 and CDR2 are MNHNS and SASEGT. The CDR3 is 15 amino acids. CDR3 protein: CASSELAGAFNEQFF. The DNA of the CDR3 is TGTGCCAGCAGTGAGCTAGCGGGGGCCTTTAATGAGCAGTTCTTC.

The chain employs TRBV12-3 or TRBV12-4 and TRBJ1-2; D is unclear. CDR3 length equals 13 residues. The germline V and J ends were trimmed by 2 bases and 7 bases, with 11 bases remaining between them. CDR3 amino acids: CASSLREVFGYTF. The CDR3 DNA reads as TGTGCCAGCAGTTTAAGGGAGGTATTTGGCTACACCTTC.

The chain links TRBV20-1 to TRBJ2-1; D might be TRBD1 (5 bases). From germline, CDR1 is DFQATT and CDR2 SNEGSKA (reference sequence). The CDR3 is 10 amino acids. V shed 5 bases and J shed 10 bases, with 9 bases lying between them. The CDR3: CSAGHEEQFF. The CDR3 bases are TGCAGTGCTGGACACGAGGAGCAGTTCTTC.

Written as DNA, the CDR3 is TGCGCCAGCAGCTTGGGCCCCGGAGATACGCAGTATTTT. This translates into CASSLGPGDTQYF. This sequence joins TRBV5-1 and TRBJ2-3; unclear D gene. The germline V gene encodes CDR1 SGHRS and CDR2 YFSETQ. Trimming removed 0 bases from V and 5 bases from J, with 7 bases in between. The length of the CDR3 is 13 residues.

The chain is built from TRBV10-3 and TRBJ2-3, with 14 bases identical to TRBD2. With V trimmed by 10 bases and J by 0 bases, 6 bases remained unmatched. The CDR3 covers 16 residues. Germline V gives CDR1 ENHRY, CDR2 SYGVKD. As DNA, the CDR3 is TGTGCCACCAGGACTAGCGGGGGGACTAGCACAGATACGCAGTATTTT. Protein: CATRTSGGTSTDTQYF.

The CDR3 DNA sequence: TGTGCCAGCAGCGTGGGGTCCGGGACAGGGGGTGGCTACACCTTC. This sequence encodes CASSVGSGTGGGYTF. V gene TRBV9 combines with J gene TRBJ1-2, with TRBD1 matching 11 bases. The CDR3 runs to 15 residues. From germline, CDR1 is SGDLS and CDR2 YYNGEE. V was pared by 2 bases and J by 7 bases, with 7 bases of the junction left unmatched.

The V and J genes are TRBV27 and TRBJ1-6, with TRBD1 identical over 9 bases. V was pared by 5 bases and J by 7 bases, with 3 bases of the junction left unmatched. The germline CDR1 and CDR2 sequences are MNHEY and SMNVEV (reference sequence). CDR3 size: 14 residues. This CDR3 reads CASSQGQGNSPLHF. The CDR3 nucleotides read TGTGCCAGCAGTCAGGGACAGGGAAATTCACCCCTCCACTTT.

This sequence joins TRBV4-1 and TRBJ2-5; 12 positions agree with TRBD1. Per germline, CDR1 MGHRA and CDR2 YSYEKL. The CDR3 runs to 17 residues. The V segment lost 3 bases and the J segment 4 bases; nucleotides outside the gene matches: 9. DNA of the CDR3: TGCGCCAGCAGCCATTATACCGGGACAGGGGGCAGAGAGACCCAGTACTTC. Its protein is CASSHYTGTGGRETQYF.

The chain employs TRBV5-4 and TRBJ1-2; the D gene is possibly TRBD1 (6 bases). V lost 0 bases to trimming and J lost 3 bases, with 15 bases between them. There are 16 residues in the CDR3. Per germline, CDR1 SGHNT and CDR2 YYREEE (reference sequence). The CDR3 here is CASSLDARGQDYGYTF. DNA of the CDR3: TGTGCCAGCAGCTTGGATGCGCGGGGGCAGGACTATGGCTACACCTTC.

This clone was counted a few times. V usage is TRBV9 and J usage is TRBJ2-7, with a tentative D call TRBD2 (5 bases). The V and J ends lost 4 bases and 1 base respectively, with 9 bases between them. CDR1 is SGDLS, CDR2 YYNGEE, per germline. CDR3 length: 13 amino acids. CDR3 coding DNA: TGTGCCAGCAGCCCCGGGGTTTCCTACGAGCAGTACTTC. This translates into CASSPGVSYEQYF.

The chain uses TRBV7-8 and TRBJ1-4, with D unclear. Germline lookup yields CDR1 SGHVS and CDR2 FQNEAQ. The CDR3 has 13 amino acids. Trimming removed 4 bases from V and 8 bases from J, with 11 bases in between. CDR3 loop: CASSWELGEKLFF. Written as DNA, the CDR3 is TGTGCCAGCAGCTGGGAGCTCGGAGAAAAACTGTTTTTT.

This sequence joins TRBV6-6 and TRBJ1-1, with 7 bases aligning to TRBD1. The CDR3 contains 14 residues. With 6 bases clipped from V and 1 base from J, the junction kept 5 bases outside the gene matches. From germline, CDR1 is MNHNY and CDR2 SVGAGI (reference sequence). In DNA form, the CDR3 reads TGTGCCAGCAGCCAAGACAGGGCGAACACTGAAGCTTTCTTT. Its protein is CASSQDRANTEAFF.

V gene TRBV9 combines with J gene TRBJ2-4; 11 nucleotides agree with TRBD2. V lost 2 bases and J lost 0; bases outside the gene matches: 16. The CDR3 loop spans 21 amino acids. Germline-derived CDR1 and CDR2 are SGDLS and YYNGEE. The CDR3 loop reads CASSVETSGVSTESAKNIQYF. The CDR3 DNA reads TGTGCCAGCAGCGTGGAGACTAGCGGGGTATCAACCGAGTCAGCCAAAAACATTCAGTACTTC.

CDR3 nucleotide sequence: TGTGCCAGCAGTTCCACAGGGGGAGTCGCCAAAAACATTCAGTACTTC. Translating gives CASSSTGGVAKNIQYF. The chain carries TRBV28 and TRBJ2-4; TRBD1 agrees at 8 bases. CDR3 length: 16 residues. V was pared by 4 bases and J by 1 base, with 6 bases of the junction left unmatched. The V gene's germline CDR1 is MDHEN and CDR2 SYDVKM.

The chain joins TRBV5-6 to TRBJ1-5; the D gene is possibly TRBD1 (6 bases). The CDR3 is made up of 16 amino acids. The germline V and J ends were trimmed by 2 bases and 0 bases, with 12 bases remaining between them. CDR1 and CDR2 (germline): SGHDT, YYEEEE. The CDR3 loop is CASSLQGPNSNQPQHF. In nucleotides, the CDR3 is TGTGCCAGCAGCTTACAGGGACCTAATAGCAATCAGCCCCAGCATTTT.

This chain links TRBV6-5 with TRBJ2-6; D gene uncertain. CDR3 length equals 14 residues. With 5 bases removed from V and 4 bases from J, the gap between germline ends came to 9 bases. The V gene's germline CDR1 is MNHEY and CDR2 SVGAGI. Here the CDR3 reads CASSPGSGANVLTF. The CDR3 region has the DNA TGTGCCAGCAGTCCAGGCTCAGGGGCCAACGTCCTGACTTTC.

The chain combines TRBV7-2 with TRBJ1-6; TRBD1 matches at 9 bases. Germline V gene data show CDR1 as SGHTA and CDR2 as FQGNSA. Trimming took 7 bases from V and 11 from J; bases not matched to a gene: 6. The CDR3 spans 13 residues. The CDR3 DNA reads TGTGCCAGCACCAGGACAGGGGTGCCACCCCTCCACTTT. Protein product: CASTRTGVPPLHF.

The chain employs TRBV12-5 and TRBJ1-6; the D gene is possibly TRBD1 (6 bases). The V end lost 2 bases, the J end lost 5 bases, and 16 bases lay between the germline ends. CDR3 length equals 17 residues. Germline CDR1 LGHNT, CDR2 FRNRAP. The CDR3 DNA sequence: TGTGCTAGTGGTTTGTACGCGGGGGCGGCAGATAATTCACCCCTCCACTTT. Encoded protein: CASGLYAGAADNSPLHF.

The chain's CDR3 is CASSPNRSNSPLHF. The CDR3 coding sequence is TGTGCCAGCAGTCCAAACAGGTCAAATTCACCCCTCCACTTT. V usage is TRBV6-5 and J usage is TRBJ1-6; TRBD1 might be the D (5 bases). This CDR3 comprises 14 residues. CDR1 is MNHEY, CDR2 SVGAGI, per germline. Between the trimmed V and J ends, which lost 5 bases and 7 bases, there was a span of 12 bases.

The chain joins TRBV11-1 to TRBJ1-2; perhaps TRBD1 as D (6 bases). V shed 1 base and J shed 4 bases, with 13 bases lying between them. Germline CDR1 reads SGHAT; CDR2 reads FQDESV (reference sequence). CDR3 size: 15 residues. CDR3 nucleotides: TGTGCCAGCAGCTTAGGTGGGGGCGCATCCTATGGCTACACCTTC. It specifies CASSLGGGASYGYTF.

The chain recombines TRBV5-5 with TRBJ1-4, with D possibly matching TRBD1 (5 bases). Germline CDR1 reads SGHKS; CDR2 reads YYEKEE (reference sequence). Trimming removed 0 bases at V and 8 bases at J, with 11 bases between. This CDR3 has 14 amino acids. The CDR3: CASSLGGDAEKLFF. The CDR3 DNA reads as TGTGCCAGCAGCTTGGGCGGGGACGCCGAAAAACTGTTTTTT.

This clone has only one observation. V usage is TRBV7-9 and J usage is TRBJ1-3, with D perhaps TRBD1 (5 bases). Germline-derived CDR1 and CDR2 are SEHNR and FQNEAQ (reference sequence). The CDR3 runs 16 residues. Deletions cut 3 bases from V and 2 bases from J, with 14 bases between. As DNA, the CDR3 is TGTGCCAGCAGCTTGGGCCAGGGAGGAACTGGAAACACCATATATTTT. Amino acid sequence: CASSLGQGGTGNTIYF.

The chain links TRBV29-1 to TRBJ2-6, with D possibly being TRBD1 (5 bases). V was cut by 4 bases and J by 0 bases, with 13 bases left in between. CDR3 length: 16 residues. Per germline, CDR1 SQVTM and CDR2 ANQGSEA. The CDR3 spells CSVGPDSPSGANVLTF. As DNA, the CDR3 is TGCAGCGTTGGCCCTGACAGCCCCTCTGGGGCCAACGTCCTGACTTTC.

The chain recombines TRBV5-1 with TRBJ1-2, with TRBD1 as a possible D gene (6 bases). This CDR3 comprises 14 residues. The V and J ends lost 4 bases and 5 bases respectively, with 15 bases between them. Germline-derived CDR1 and CDR2 are SGHRS and YFSETQ. The CDR3 is CASSLDQRGYGYTF. CDR3 DNA: TGCGCCAGCAGCCTGGACCAAAGGGGGTATGGCTACACCTTC.

The rearrangement uses TRBV10-3 and TRBJ1-1; 7 bases are a match to TRBD1. The V and J ends lost 4 bases and 4 bases, in that order; junction bases with no gene match: 9. This CDR3 spans 15 amino acids. CDR1 is ENHRY and CDR2 is SYGVKD in the germline V gene. In DNA, the CDR3 is TGTGCCATCAGTGTACAGGGGTCTGGGAGCACTGAAGCTTTCTTT. Amino acid sequence: CAISVQGSGSTEAFF.

The chain joins TRBV24-1 to TRBJ2-1, with TRBD2 identical over 11 bases. V lost 5 bases and J lost 8; bases outside the gene matches: 10. Germline-derived CDR1 and CDR2 are KGHDR and SFDVKD. This CDR3 has 16 amino acids. The CDR3 spells CATSAQRLAGGDEQFF. As DNA, the CDR3 is TGTGCCACCAGTGCCCAAAGGCTAGCGGGGGGCGATGAGCAGTTCTTC.

The rearrangement links TRBV2 to TRBJ1-2; no reliable D call. Trimming took 1 base from V and 8 from J, leaving 11 bases between them. The CDR3 sequence is 13 residues long. CDR1 is SNHLY and CDR2 is FYNNEI in the germline V gene. The CDR3: CASSEGLHMGYTF. Here the CDR3 DNA reads TGTGCCAGCAGTGAAGGACTCCACATGGGCTACACCTTC.